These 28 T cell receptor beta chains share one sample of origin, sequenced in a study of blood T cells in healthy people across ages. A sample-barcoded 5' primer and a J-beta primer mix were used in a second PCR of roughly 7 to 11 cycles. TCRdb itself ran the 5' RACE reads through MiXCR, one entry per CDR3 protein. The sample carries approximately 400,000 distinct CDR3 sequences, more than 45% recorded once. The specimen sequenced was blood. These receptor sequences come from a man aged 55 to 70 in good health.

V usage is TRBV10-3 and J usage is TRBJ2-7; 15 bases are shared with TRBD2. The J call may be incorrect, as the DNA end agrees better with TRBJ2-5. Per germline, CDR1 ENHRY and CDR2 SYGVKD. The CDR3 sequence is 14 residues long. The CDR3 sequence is CATRTSGGVETQYF. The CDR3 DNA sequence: TGTGCCACTCGGACTAGCGGGGGGGTTGAGACCCAGTACTTC.

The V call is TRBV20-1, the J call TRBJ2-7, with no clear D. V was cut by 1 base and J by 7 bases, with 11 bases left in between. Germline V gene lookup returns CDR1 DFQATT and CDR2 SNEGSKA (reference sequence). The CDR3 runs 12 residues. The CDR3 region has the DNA TGCAGTGCTAGAGGGGCGGCTTTAGAGCAGTACTTC. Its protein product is CSARGAALEQYF.

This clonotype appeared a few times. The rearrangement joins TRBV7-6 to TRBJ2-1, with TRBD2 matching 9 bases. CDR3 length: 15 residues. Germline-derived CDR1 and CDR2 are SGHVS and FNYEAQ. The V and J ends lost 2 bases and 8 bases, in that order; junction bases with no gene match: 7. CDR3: CASSLSQAGGHEQFF. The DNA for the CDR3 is TGTGCCAGCAGCTTATCCCAAGCGGGAGGCCATGAGCAGTTCTTC.

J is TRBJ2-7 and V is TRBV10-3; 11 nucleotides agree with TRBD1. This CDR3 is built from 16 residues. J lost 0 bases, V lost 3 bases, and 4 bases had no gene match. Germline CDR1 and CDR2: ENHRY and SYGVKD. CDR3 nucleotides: TGTGCCATCAGTGACCCCGGGACAGGGGGCTCCTACGAGCAGTACTTC. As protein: CAISDPGTGGSYEQYF.

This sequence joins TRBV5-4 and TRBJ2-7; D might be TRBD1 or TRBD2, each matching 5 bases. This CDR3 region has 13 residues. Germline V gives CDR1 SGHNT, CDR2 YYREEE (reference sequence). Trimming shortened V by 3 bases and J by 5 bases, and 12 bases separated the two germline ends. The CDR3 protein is CASSSPGADEQYF. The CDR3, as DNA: TGTGCCAGCAGCTCTCCCGGGGCGGACGAGCAGTACTTC.

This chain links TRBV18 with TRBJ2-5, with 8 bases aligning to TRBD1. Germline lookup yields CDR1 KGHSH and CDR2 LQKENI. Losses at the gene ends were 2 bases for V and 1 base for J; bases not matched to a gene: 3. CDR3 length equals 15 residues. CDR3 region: CASSPGQGIQETQYF. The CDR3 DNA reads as TGTGCCAGCTCACCAGGACAGGGAATCCAAGAGACCCAGTACTTC.

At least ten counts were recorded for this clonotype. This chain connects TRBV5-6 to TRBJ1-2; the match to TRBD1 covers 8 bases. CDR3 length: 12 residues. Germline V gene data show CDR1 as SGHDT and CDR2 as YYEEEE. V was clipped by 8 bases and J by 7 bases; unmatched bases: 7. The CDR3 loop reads CASTLTGAGYTF. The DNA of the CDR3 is TGTGCCAGTACTCTGACAGGGGCTGGCTACACCTTC. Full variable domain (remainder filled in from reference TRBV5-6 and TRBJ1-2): DAGVTQSPTHLIKTRGQQVTLRCSPKSGHDTVSWYQQALGQGPQFIFQYYEEEERQRGNFPDRFSGHQFPNYSSELNVNALLLGDSALYLCASTLTGAGYTFGSGTRLTVV.

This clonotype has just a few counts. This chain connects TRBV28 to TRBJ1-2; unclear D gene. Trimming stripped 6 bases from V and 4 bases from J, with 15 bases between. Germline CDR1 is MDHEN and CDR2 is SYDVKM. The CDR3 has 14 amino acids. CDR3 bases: TGTGCCAGCAGGAGTAGCCCCCCATCCTATGGCTACACCTTC. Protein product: CASRSSPPSYGYTF.

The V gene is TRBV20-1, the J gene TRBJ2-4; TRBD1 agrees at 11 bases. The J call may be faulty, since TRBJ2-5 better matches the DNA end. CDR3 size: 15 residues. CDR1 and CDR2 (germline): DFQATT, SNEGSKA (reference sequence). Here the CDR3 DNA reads TGCAGTGCTGGCCGCCGGGACAGGGGGTGGGAGACCCAGTACTTC. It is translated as CSAGRRDRGWETQYF.

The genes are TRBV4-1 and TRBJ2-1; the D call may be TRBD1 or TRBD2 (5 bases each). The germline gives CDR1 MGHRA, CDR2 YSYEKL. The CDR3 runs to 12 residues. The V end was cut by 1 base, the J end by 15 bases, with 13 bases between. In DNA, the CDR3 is TGCGCCAGCAGCCAAGGTACGGGACGGAGGTTCTTC. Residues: CASSQGTGRRFF.

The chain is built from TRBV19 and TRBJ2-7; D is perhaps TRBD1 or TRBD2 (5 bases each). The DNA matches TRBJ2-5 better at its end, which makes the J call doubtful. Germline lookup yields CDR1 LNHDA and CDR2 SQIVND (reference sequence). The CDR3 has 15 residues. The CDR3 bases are TGTGCCAGTAGTCTTGCCGGGACCCCCGGGGAGACCCAGTACTTC. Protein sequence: CASSLAGTPGETQYF.

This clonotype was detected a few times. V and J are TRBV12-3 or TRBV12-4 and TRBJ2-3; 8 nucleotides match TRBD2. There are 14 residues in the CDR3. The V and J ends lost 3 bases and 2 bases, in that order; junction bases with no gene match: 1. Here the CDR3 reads CASSFGRDTDTQYF. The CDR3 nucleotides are TGTGCCAGCAGTTTCGGGAGGGACACAGATACGCAGTATTTT.

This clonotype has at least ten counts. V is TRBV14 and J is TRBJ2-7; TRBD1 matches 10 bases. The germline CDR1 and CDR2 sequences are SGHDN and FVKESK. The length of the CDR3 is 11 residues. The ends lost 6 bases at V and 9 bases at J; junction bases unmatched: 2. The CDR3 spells CASSRTGGQYF. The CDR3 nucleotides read TGTGCCAGCAGTCGGACAGGGGGGCAGTACTTC.

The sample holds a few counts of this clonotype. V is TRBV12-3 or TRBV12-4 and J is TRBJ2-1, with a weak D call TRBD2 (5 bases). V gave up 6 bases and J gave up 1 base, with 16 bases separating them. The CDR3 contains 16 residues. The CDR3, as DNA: TGTGCCAGCAGGCTAGAGGGCCCTCGATCCTACAATGAGCAGTTCTTC. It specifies CASRLEGPRSYNEQFF.

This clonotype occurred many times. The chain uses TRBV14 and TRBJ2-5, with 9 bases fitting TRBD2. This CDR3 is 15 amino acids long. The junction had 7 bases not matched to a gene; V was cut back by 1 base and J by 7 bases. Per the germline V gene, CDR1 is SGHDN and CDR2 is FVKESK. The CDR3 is CASSQAAAGGATQYF. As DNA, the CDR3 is TGTGCCAGCAGCCAAGCCGCAGCGGGAGGCGCGACCCAGTACTTC.

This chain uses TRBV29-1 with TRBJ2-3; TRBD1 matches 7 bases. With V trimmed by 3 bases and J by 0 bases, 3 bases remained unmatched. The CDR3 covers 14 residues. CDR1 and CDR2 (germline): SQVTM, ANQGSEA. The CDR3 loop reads CSVDRRGSTDTQYF. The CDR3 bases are TGCAGCGTTGATCGCAGGGGGAGCACAGATACGCAGTATTTT.

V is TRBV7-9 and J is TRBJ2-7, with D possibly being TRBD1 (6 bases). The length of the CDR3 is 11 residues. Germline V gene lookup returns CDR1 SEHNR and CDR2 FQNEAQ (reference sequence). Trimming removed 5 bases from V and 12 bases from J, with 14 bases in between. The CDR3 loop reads CASSQGQGLYF. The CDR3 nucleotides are TGTGCCAGCAGCCAGGGGCAGGGCCTGTACTTC.

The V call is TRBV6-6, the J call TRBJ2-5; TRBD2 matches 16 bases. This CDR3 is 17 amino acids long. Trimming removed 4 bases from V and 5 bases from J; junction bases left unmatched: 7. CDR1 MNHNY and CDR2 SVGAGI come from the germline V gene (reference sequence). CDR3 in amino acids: CASSSGTSGRAVETQYF. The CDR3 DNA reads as TGTGCCAGCAGTTCCGGGACTAGCGGGAGGGCCGTGGAGACCCAGTACTTC.

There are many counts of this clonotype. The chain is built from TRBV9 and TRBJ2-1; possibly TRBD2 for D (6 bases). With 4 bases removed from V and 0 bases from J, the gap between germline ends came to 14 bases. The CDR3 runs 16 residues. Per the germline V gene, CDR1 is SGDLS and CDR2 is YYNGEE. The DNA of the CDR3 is TGTGCCAGCAGCCACCGCGCGGGGAGCTCCTACAATGAGCAGTTCTTC. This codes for CASSHRAGSSYNEQFF.

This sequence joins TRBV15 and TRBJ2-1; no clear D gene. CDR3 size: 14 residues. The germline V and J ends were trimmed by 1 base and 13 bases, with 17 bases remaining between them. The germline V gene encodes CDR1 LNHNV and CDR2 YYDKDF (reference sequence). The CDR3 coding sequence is TGTGCCACCAGCAGAGGGCCAGGCCTGGAGACCCAGTTCTTC. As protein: CATSRGPGLETQFF. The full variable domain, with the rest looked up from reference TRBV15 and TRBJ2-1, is DAMVIQNPRYQVTQFGKPVTLSCSQTLNHNVMYWYQQKSSQAPKLLFHYYDKDFNNEADTPDNFQSRRPNTSFCFLDIRSPGLGDTAMYLCATSRGPGLETQFFGPGTRLTVL.

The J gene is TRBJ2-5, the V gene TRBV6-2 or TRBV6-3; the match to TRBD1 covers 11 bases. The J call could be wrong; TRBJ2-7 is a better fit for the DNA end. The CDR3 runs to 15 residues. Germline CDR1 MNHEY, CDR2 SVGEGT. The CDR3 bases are TGTGCCAGCATATCTACCGGGACAGGGGGGTACGAGCAGTACTTC. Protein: CASISTGTGGYEQYF.

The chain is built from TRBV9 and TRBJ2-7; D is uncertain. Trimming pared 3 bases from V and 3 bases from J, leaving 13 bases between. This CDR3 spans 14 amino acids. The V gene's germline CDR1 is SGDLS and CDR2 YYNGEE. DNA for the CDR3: TGTGCCAGCAGCGCTGGCCCTCTGGGCTACGAGCAGTACTTC. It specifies CASSAGPLGYEQYF.

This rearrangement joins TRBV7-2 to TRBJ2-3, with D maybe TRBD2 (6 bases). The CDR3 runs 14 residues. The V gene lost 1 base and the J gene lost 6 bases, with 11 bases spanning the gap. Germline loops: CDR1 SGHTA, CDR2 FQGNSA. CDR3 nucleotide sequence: TGTGCCAGCAGCTTAGACGCAGGAGGGGATACGCAGTATTTT. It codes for CASSLDAGGDTQYF.

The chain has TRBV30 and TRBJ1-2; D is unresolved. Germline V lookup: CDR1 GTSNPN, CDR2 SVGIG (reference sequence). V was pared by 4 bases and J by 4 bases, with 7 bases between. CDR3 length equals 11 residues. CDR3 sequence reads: CAWTLRYGYTF. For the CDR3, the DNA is TGTGCCTGGACACTGCGCTATGGCTACACCTTC.

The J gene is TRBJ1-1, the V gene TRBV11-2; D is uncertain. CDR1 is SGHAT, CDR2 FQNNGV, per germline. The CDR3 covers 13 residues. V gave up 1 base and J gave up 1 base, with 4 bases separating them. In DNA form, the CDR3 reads TGTGCCAGCAGCTTAGTTTGGAACACTGAAGCTTTCTTT. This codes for CASSLVWNTEAFF.

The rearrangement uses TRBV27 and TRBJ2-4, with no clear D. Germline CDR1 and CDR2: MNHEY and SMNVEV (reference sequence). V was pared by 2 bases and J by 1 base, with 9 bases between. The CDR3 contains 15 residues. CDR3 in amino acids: CASSLDDRAKNIQYF. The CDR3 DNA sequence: TGTGCCAGCAGTTTAGATGATCGGGCCAAAAACATTCAGTACTTC.

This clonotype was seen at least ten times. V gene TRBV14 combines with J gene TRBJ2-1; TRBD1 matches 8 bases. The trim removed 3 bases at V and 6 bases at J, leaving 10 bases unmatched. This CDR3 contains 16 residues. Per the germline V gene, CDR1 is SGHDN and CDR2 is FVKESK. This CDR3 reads CASSHDRGRIVNEQFF. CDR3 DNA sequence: TGTGCCAGCAGCCATGACAGGGGCCGGATTGTCAATGAGCAGTTCTTC. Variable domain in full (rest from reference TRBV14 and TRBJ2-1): EAGVTQFPSHSVIEKGQTVTLRCDPISGHDNLYWYRRVMGKEIKFLLHFVKESKQDESGMPNNRFLAERTGGTYSTLKVQPAELEDSGVYFCASSHDRGRIVNEQFFGPGTRLTVL.

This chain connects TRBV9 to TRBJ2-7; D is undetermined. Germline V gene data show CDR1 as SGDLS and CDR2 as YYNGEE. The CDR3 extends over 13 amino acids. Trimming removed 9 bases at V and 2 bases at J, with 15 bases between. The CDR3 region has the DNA TGTGCCATCAGTCGGAGTGGGGCCTACGAGCAGTACTTC. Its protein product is CAISRSGAYEQYF.